The next 25 T cell receptor beta chains were all read from a single sample in a study of cytomegalovirus exposure and HLA in healthy donors. Clones were sequenced by immunoSEQ multiplex PCR, and TCRdb holds only the in-frame ones, with some missing. Of 150,000 to 200,000 clones in the sample, more than 80% were seen once. Sequenced material: PBMCs. The receptors shown here come from a woman aged 18-29 years in good health and CMV-seropositive.

The chain carries TRBV7-8 and TRBJ2-1; 9 bases map to TRBD2. The CDR3 is made up of 16 amino acids. With V trimmed by 1 base and J by 5 bases, 6 bases remained unmatched. The germline CDR1 and CDR2 sequences are SGHVS and FQNEAQ. CDR3 loop: CASSLVVRTSDNEQFF. The CDR3, as DNA: TGTGCCAGCAGCTTAGTTGTGAGGACTAGCGACAATGAGCAGTTCTTC.

This chain connects TRBV7-2 to TRBJ1-3; D is undetermined. The CDR3 is 13 residues long. The germline V and J ends were trimmed by 0 bases and 4 bases, with 4 bases remaining between them. Germline CDR1 reads SGHTA; CDR2 reads FQGNSA. The CDR3: CASSLARGNTIYF. CDR3 sequence (DNA): TGTGCCAGCAGCTTAGCGCGGGGAAACACCATATATTTT. Full variable domain (rest looked up from reference TRBV7-2 and TRBJ1-3): GAGVSQSPSNKVTEKGKDVELRCDPISGHTALYWYRQSLGQGLEFLIYFQGNSAPDKSGLPSDRFSAERTGGSVSTLTIQRTQQEDSAVYLCASSLARGNTIYFGEGSWLTVV.

The chain is built from TRBV5-4 and TRBJ1-1; 9 nucleotides align to TRBD1. The CDR3 totals 14 residues. V trimming: 2 bases; J trimming: 4 bases; junction bases outside the gene matches: 3. Germline values: CDR1 SGHNT, CDR2 YYREEE (reference sequence). The CDR3: CASSLPTGGTEAFF. The CDR3 DNA sequence: TGTGCCAGCAGCTTACCGACAGGGGGCACTGAAGCTTTCTTT. Full variable domain (missing parts from reference TRBV5-4 and TRBJ1-1): ETGVTQSPTHLIKTRGQQVTLRCSSQSGHNTVSWYQQALGQGPQFIFQYYREEENGRGNFPPRFSGLQFPNYSSELNVNALELDDSALYLCASSLPTGGTEAFFGQGTRLTVV.

The V and J genes are TRBV29-1 and TRBJ2-5, with TRBD2 identical over 11 bases. The CDR3 covers 14 residues. Looked up from germline, CDR1 is SQVTM and CDR2 is ANQGSEA. V shed 6 bases and J 3 bases; nucleotides not matched to a gene: 6. This CDR3 reads CSVTSGGKKETQYF. CDR3 nucleotides: TGCAGCGTAACTAGCGGGGGCAAAAAAGAGACCCAGTACTTC.

The CDR3: CASSYGRNEKLFF. CDR3 sequence (DNA): TGTGCCAGCAGCTACGGTCGGAATGAAAAACTGTTTTTT. The gene calls are TRBV5-4 and TRBJ1-4; D not resolved. Germline lookup yields CDR1 SGHNT and CDR2 YYREEE (reference sequence). V was cut by 3 bases and J by 5 bases, with 8 bases left in between. The CDR3 has 13 residues.

V and J are TRBV2 and TRBJ2-1, with a possible D match to TRBD2 (5 bases). V lost 6 bases and J lost 0, with 9 bases in between. Germline V gene lookup returns CDR1 SNHLY and CDR2 FYNNEI. The CDR3 runs to 14 residues. The CDR3 protein is CASREDRSYNEQFF. The DNA of the CDR3 is TGTGCCAGCAGGGAGGACCGCTCCTACAATGAGCAGTTCTTC.

This clone has just one count. The rearrangement joins TRBV4-3 to TRBJ2-6; the D gene is possibly TRBD1 (5 bases). CDR3 size: 19 residues. Germline CDR1 is LGHNA and CDR2 is YSLEER. The V end lost 1 base, the J end lost 0 bases, and 16 bases lay between the germline ends. The CDR3 DNA sequence: TGCGCCAGCAGCCAAGGAATAGGGGCGGATTTCTCTGGGGCCAACGTCCTGACTTTC. Its protein product is CASSQGIGADFSGANVLTF.

The chain recombines TRBV6-6 with TRBJ2-5, with 7 nucleotides matching TRBD1. The CDR3 covers 16 residues. CDR1 is MNHNY, CDR2 SVGAGI, per germline (reference sequence). V was pared by 2 bases and J by 2 bases, with 8 bases of the junction left unmatched. The CDR3, as DNA: TGTGCCAGCAGTTACCCCAAGGGACAGCCTCAAGAGACCCAGTACTTC. Its translation: CASSYPKGQPQETQYF.

The chain has TRBV9 and TRBJ2-5; 9 nucleotides line up with TRBD1. V lost 3 bases, J lost 6 bases, and 6 bases stayed unmatched. Looked up from germline, CDR1 is SGDLS and CDR2 is YYNGEE. The CDR3 is 14 residues long. The chain's CDR3 is CASSAPGQGKTQYF. The CDR3 nucleotides read TGTGCCAGCAGCGCCCCAGGACAGGGGAAGACCCAGTACTTC.

The V and J genes are TRBV27 and TRBJ1-2; 12 bases are a match to TRBD1. From germline, CDR1 is MNHEY and CDR2 SMNVEV (reference sequence). The V segment lost 4 bases and the J segment 8 bases; nucleotides outside the gene matches: 17. The CDR3 totals 18 residues. CDR3 sequence: CASSSRPRRGTGGWGYTF. The CDR3 region has the DNA TGTGCCAGCAGTTCCCGACCCCGCCGGGGGACAGGGGGCTGGGGCTACACCTTC.

The rearrangement links TRBV29-1 to TRBJ2-7, with 8 bases lining up with TRBD1. The CDR3 length is 14 residues. The V gene's germline CDR1 is SQVTM and CDR2 ANQGSEA. V lost 3 bases to trimming and J lost 5 bases; unmatched junction nucleotides: 9. CDR3 in DNA: TGCAGCGTTGAGGCAGGACAGGGCAATCACGAGCAGTACTTC. It translates to CSVEAGQGNHEQYF.

The table lists this clone with a count of one. The chain couples TRBV19 to TRBJ2-7; 7 bases map to TRBD1. The CDR3 has 16 residues. V lost 3 bases to trimming and J lost 3 bases; unmatched junction nucleotides: 11. Germline lookup yields CDR1 LNHDA and CDR2 SQIVND (reference sequence). This CDR3 reads CASSIGQADFGYEQYF. The CDR3 nucleotides read TGTGCCAGTAGTATTGGACAGGCCGACTTCGGCTACGAGCAGTACTTC.

The chain recombines TRBV29-1 with TRBJ2-1; possibly TRBD1 for D (5 bases). V shed 8 bases and J shed 6 bases, with 11 bases lying between them. CDR3 length equals 11 residues. Germline V CDR1 and CDR2: SQVTM, ANQGSEA. The CDR3 loop is CSPLRGNEQFF. The CDR3 DNA sequence: TGCAGCCCCCTAAGGGGCAATGAGCAGTTCTTC.

This chain links TRBV13 with TRBJ2-7, with TRBD2 identical over 10 bases. With V trimmed by 5 bases and J by 1 base, 17 bases remained unmatched. This CDR3 contains 19 residues. Per germline, CDR1 PRHDT and CDR2 FYEKMQ (reference sequence). The CDR3 DNA reads TGTGCCAGCAGCCGGACTAAGGCTAGCGGGGGCCCCCGTTCCTACGAGCAGTACTTC. This gives the protein CASSRTKASGGPRSYEQYF.

This chain joins TRBV7-2 and TRBJ2-1; TRBD1 matches 9 bases. The CDR3 extends over 14 amino acids. Germline V gene sequence: CDR1 SGHTA, CDR2 FQGNSA. Unmatched junction bases numbered 2, after V lost 1 base and J lost 7 bases. CDR3 nucleotide sequence: TGTGCCAGCAGCTTAGAGGGGACAGGGAATGAGCAGTTCTTC. The encoded protein is CASSLEGTGNEQFF.

The gene calls are TRBV28 and TRBJ1-3; D gene ambiguous. Germline V gene sequence: CDR1 MDHEN, CDR2 SYDVKM. The CDR3 consists of 14 residues. With 2 bases removed from V and 3 bases from J, the gap between germline ends came to 8 bases. CDR3 protein: CASSLGGYGNTIYF. The CDR3 DNA follows: TGTGCCAGCAGTTTAGGAGGGTATGGAAACACCATATATTTT.

CDR3 bases: TGTGCCAGCAGCCCTAGCGGGGGGGCTCGAGAGACCCAGTACTTC. It specifies CASSPSGGARETQYF. This rearrangement joins TRBV7-9 to TRBJ2-5; 12 nucleotides match TRBD2. In germline, CDR1 is SEHNR, CDR2 FQNEAQ (reference sequence). CDR3 length equals 15 residues. J gave up 4 bases and V 5 bases, and 5 bases lay outside the gene matches.

This chain connects TRBV6-5 to TRBJ1-2, with 7 nucleotides matching TRBD1. CDR1 and CDR2 (germline): MNHEY, SVGAGI. The CDR3 totals 15 residues. The J segment lost 4 bases and the V segment lost 2 bases, leaving 7 bases of the junction unmatched. The CDR3 sequence: CASSYLSTGPYGYTF. CDR3 coding DNA: TGTGCCAGCAGTTACCTTTCGACAGGGCCCTATGGCTACACCTTC.

The chain joins TRBV9 to TRBJ2-5; 7 bases align to TRBD2. V shed 5 bases, J shed 4 bases, and the junction held 8 bases outside the gene matches. The length of the CDR3 is 14 residues. Germline values: CDR1 SGDLS, CDR2 YYNGEE. CDR3: CASSLEGGGETQYF. CDR3 nucleotide sequence: TGTGCCAGCAGTCTGGAGGGCGGGGGAGAGACCCAGTACTTC.

The genes are TRBV5-4 and TRBJ2-5, with D perhaps matching TRBD2 (5 bases). Trimming removed 4 bases from V and 3 bases from J, with 10 bases in between. The CDR3 spans 13 residues. Germline CDR1 SGHNT, CDR2 YYREEE (reference sequence). Here the CDR3 DNA reads TGTGCCAGCAGCCACGTCGGGGAAGAGACCCAGTACTTC. Encoded protein: CASSHVGEETQYF.

This clone was detected only once. The genes are TRBV5-1 and TRBJ1-6; 9 nucleotides align to TRBD1. Trimming removed 0 bases from V and 10 bases from J; junction bases left unmatched: 5. Looked up from germline, CDR1 is SGHRS and CDR2 is YFSETQ. The CDR3 has 15 residues. CDR3 sequence reads: CASSLDRGQWSPLHF. The CDR3 DNA follows: TGCGCCAGCAGCTTGGACAGGGGGCAGTGGTCACCCCTCCACTTT.

V and J are TRBV19 and TRBJ1-2; the D gene is possibly TRBD1 (5 bases). This CDR3 spans 14 amino acids. V was trimmed by 6 bases and J by 6 bases, leaving 17 bases between them. Germline V gives CDR1 LNHDA, CDR2 SQIVND (reference sequence). CDR3 sequence: CASRAKGEGNGYTF. The CDR3 DNA follows: TGTGCCAGTAGGGCCAAAGGGGAGGGGAATGGCTACACCTTC.

This sequence joins TRBV19 and TRBJ1-5; no reliable D call. The CDR3 is 15 amino acids. Per germline, CDR1 LNHDA and CDR2 SQIVND (reference sequence). V lost 5 bases and J 3 bases, leaving 14 bases between the germline ends. The CDR3 sequence: CASSLSGGSNQPQHF. CDR3 sequence (DNA): TGTGCCAGTAGTTTGTCAGGAGGATCCAATCAGCCCCAGCATTTT.

This CDR3 is CASSLKSGGTQETQYF. The CDR3 nucleotides are TGTGCCAGCAGCTTAAAGAGCGGGGGGACTCAAGAGACCCAGTACTTC. This chain links TRBV7-8 with TRBJ2-5, with 9 bases identical to TRBD2. Trimming cost V 2 bases and J 2 bases; bases outside gene matches: 6. This CDR3 is built from 16 residues. Germline V gene lookup returns CDR1 SGHVS and CDR2 FQNEAQ.

The CDR3 spells CASSSRDYSGGLGTDTQYF. CDR3 DNA sequence: TGTGCCAGCAGCTCCCGGGACTACTCGGGAGGGCTCGGCACAGATACGCAGTATTTT. The genes are TRBV7-9 and TRBJ2-3, with 8 bases matching TRBD2. Germline V CDR1 and CDR2: SEHNR, FQNEAQ (reference sequence). The ends lost 4 bases at V and 1 base at J; junction bases unmatched: 16. The length of the CDR3 is 19 residues.